These 29 T cell receptor beta chains came from one sample sequenced in a study of cytomegalovirus exposure and HLA in healthy donors. Primers for the PCR totalled 60 Vbeta and 13 Jbeta. Using immunoSEQ multiplex PCR, the repertoire was profiled, and TCRdb retains in-frame clones only, with some absent. Of 81,000 or so clones in the sample, over 65% are singletons; the top ten hold roughly 3%. Sequencing was done on a sample of PBMCs. These receptors were taken from a man over 45 in good health and CMV-seropositive.

The chain recombines TRBV5-6 with TRBJ1-1, with no clear D. Germline values: CDR1 SGHDT, CDR2 YYEEEE. The CDR3 totals 11 residues. V lost 6 bases, J lost 6 bases, and 9 bases lay in between. The CDR3: CASMVAAEAFF. The CDR3 coding sequence is TGTGCCAGCATGGTGGCCGCTGAAGCTTTCTTT.

The chain joins TRBV30 to TRBJ1-4, with a tentative D call TRBD1 (6 bases). V lost 4 bases to trimming and J lost 6 bases, with 9 bases between them. The CDR3 consists of 12 residues. CDR1 GTSNPN and CDR2 SVGIG come from the germline V gene (reference sequence). CDR3 in DNA: TGTGCCTGGAAGGGGGAATATGAAAAACTGTTTTTT. Translation gives CAWKGEYEKLFF.

V and J are TRBV7-9 and TRBJ2-3; 8 positions agree with TRBD2. V shed 5 bases, J shed 5 bases, and the junction held 9 bases outside the gene matches. Germline CDR1 reads SEHNR; CDR2 reads FQNEAQ (reference sequence). The CDR3 covers 15 residues. The CDR3 loop reads CASSAHREGRDTQYF. CDR3 in DNA: TGTGCCAGCAGCGCCCATCGGGAGGGCCGAGATACGCAGTATTTT.

The rearrangement uses TRBV7-8 and TRBJ2-2; the match to TRBD2 covers 7 bases. Trimming removed 6 bases from V and 4 bases from J; junction bases left unmatched: 14. The CDR3 has 17 residues. CDR1 and CDR2 from the germline V gene are SGHVS and FQNEAQ. The CDR3 reads CASSPGGERDRTGELFF. CDR3 nucleotides: TGTGCCAGCAGTCCGGGCGGGGAGCGGGACCGCACCGGGGAGCTGTTTTTT.

A few counts support this clone. V usage is TRBV4-3 and J usage is TRBJ1-2; D might be TRBD1 (6 bases). The CDR3 is made up of 14 amino acids. Trimming removed 1 base at V and 4 bases at J, with 10 bases between. Germline lookup yields CDR1 LGHNA and CDR2 YSLEER. The CDR3 here is CASSQVDRLYGYTF. The CDR3 DNA sequence: TGCGCCAGCAGCCAAGTCGACAGGCTCTATGGCTACACCTTC.

V usage is TRBV7-9 and J usage is TRBJ1-2; no clear D gene. The V and J ends lost 3 bases and 4 bases respectively, with 9 bases between them. The CDR3 is 13 amino acids. The germline V gene encodes CDR1 SEHNR and CDR2 FQNEAQ (reference sequence). The CDR3 DNA sequence: TGTGCCAGCAGCTTCCAGGAAAGCTATGGCTACACCTTC. Amino acids: CASSFQESYGYTF. The full variable domain, its missing parts supplied by reference TRBV7-9 and TRBJ1-2, is DTGVSQNPRHKITKRGQNVTFRCDPISEHNRLYWYRQTLGQGPEFLTYFQNEAQLEKSRLLSDRFSAERPKGSFSTLEIQRTEQGDSAMYLCASSFQESYGYTFGSGTRLTVV.

This rearrangement joins TRBV9 to TRBJ2-1, with 9 bases lining up with TRBD1. Germline V gene sequence: CDR1 SGDLS, CDR2 YYNGEE. The CDR3 is 14 residues long. After removal of 4 bases from V and 8 bases from J, the junction contained 7 bases not matched to a gene. CDR3 DNA sequence: TGTGCCAGCAGCACAAGACAGGGGGGGGATGAGCAGTTCTTC. Its translation: CASSTRQGGDEQFF.

This chain joins TRBV14 and TRBJ2-7, with D possibly matching TRBD2 (7 bases). V dropped 7 bases and J dropped 5 bases, with 21 bases sitting between them. The germline CDR1 and CDR2 sequences are SGHDN and FVKESK. CDR3 length: 15 residues. The chain's CDR3 is CASIPLGGGRDEQYF. CDR3 nucleotide sequence: TGTGCCAGCATACCTCTAGGGGGGGGGCGCGACGAGCAGTACTTC.

The V call is TRBV5-1, the J call TRBJ2-3; TRBD1 aligns across 9 bases. V dropped 0 bases and J dropped 0; count of bases not matched to a gene: 2. CDR3 size: 16 residues. Germline V gene sequence: CDR1 SGHRS, CDR2 YFSETQ. The CDR3 DNA follows: TGCGCCAGCAGCTTGGGGGGGACAGGGAGCACAGATACGCAGTATTTT. Encoded protein: CASSLGGTGSTDTQYF.

The V gene is TRBV9, the J gene TRBJ1-2; 8 nucleotides line up with TRBD1. This CDR3 is built from 15 residues. Germline V gene data show CDR1 as SGDLS and CDR2 as YYNGEE. J lost 3 bases, V lost 2 bases, and 6 bases had no gene match. CDR3 DNA: TGTGCCAGCAGCGTGGTGGACAGGGCTGACTATGGCTACACCTTC. Its translation: CASSVVDRADYGYTF.

This chain uses TRBV19 with TRBJ1-5, with 7 bases matching TRBD1. In germline, CDR1 is LNHDA, CDR2 SQIVND (reference sequence). After removal of 3 bases from V and 6 bases from J, the junction contained 2 bases not matched to a gene. CDR3 length equals 13 residues. The CDR3 sequence is CASSMNRGQPQHF. CDR3 coding DNA: TGTGCCAGTAGTATGAACAGGGGTCAGCCCCAGCATTTT.

The rearrangement joins TRBV13 to TRBJ2-5; 7 positions agree with TRBD2. From germline, CDR1 is PRHDT and CDR2 FYEKMQ (reference sequence). The V and J ends lost 5 bases and 1 base, in that order; junction bases with no gene match: 13. The CDR3 has 17 residues. DNA for the CDR3: TGTGCCAGCAGCCCTCCCGTGAGGGGAGGGCCCCAAGAGACCCAGTACTTC. It specifies CASSPPVRGGPQETQYF.

This clone turned up a few times. The rearrangement joins TRBV10-3 to TRBJ2-1; 8 bases fit TRBD2. V lost 6 bases to trimming and J lost 7 bases; unmatched junction nucleotides: 8. This CDR3 is built from 14 residues. The germline V gene has CDR1 ENHRY and CDR2 SYGVKD. In nucleotides, the CDR3 is TGTGCCATCAGGGGCGCGGGAGGCACAAATGAGCAGTTCTTC. This gives the protein CAIRGAGGTNEQFF.

This chain joins TRBV7-9 and TRBJ2-1; 8 bases are shared with TRBD2. Germline-derived CDR1 and CDR2 are SEHNR and FQNEAQ (reference sequence). V lost 5 bases, J lost 3 bases, and 15 bases stayed unmatched. CDR3 length: 18 amino acids. The CDR3 DNA reads TGTGCCAGCAGCCCACTAGCGGCCCTGCCTCAGTACTACAATGAGCAGTTCTTC. Protein sequence: CASSPLAALPQYYNEQFF.

The gene calls are TRBV19 and TRBJ2-1; 9 nucleotides align to TRBD2. From germline, CDR1 is LNHDA and CDR2 SQIVND (reference sequence). J was trimmed by 6 bases and V by 1 base; bases with no gene match: 13. The CDR3 contains 18 residues. CDR3 region: CASSIGVGAGGPRNEQFF. CDR3 sequence (DNA): TGTGCCAGTAGTATAGGGGTTGGGGCGGGAGGGCCTCGCAATGAGCAGTTCTTC. The variable domain in full, with the rest retrieved from reference TRBV19 and TRBJ2-1, is DGGITQSPKYLFRKEGQNVTLSCEQNLNHDAMYWYRQDPGQGLRLIYYSQIVNDFQKGDIAEGYSVSREKKESFPLTVTSAQKNPTAFYLCASSIGVGAGGPRNEQFFGPGTRLTVL.

This clone has more than one count but fewer than ten. The chain employs TRBV4-1 and TRBJ2-3; TRBD1 agrees at 8 bases. This CDR3 contains 18 residues. Germline trimming cut 0 bases from V and 0 bases from J; bases unmatched to any gene: 8. Germline assignment: CDR1 MGHRA and CDR2 YSYEKL. CDR3 in DNA: TGCGCCAGCAGCCAAGATCAATGGACAGGGAGAAGCACAGATACGCAGTATTTT. Its protein product is CASSQDQWTGRSTDTQYF.

CDR3 DNA sequence: TGCGCCAGCAGCTCAACGGACAGGGGAGCTGGAAACACCATATATTTT. Its translation: CASSSTDRGAGNTIYF. J is TRBJ1-3 and V is TRBV5-1; TRBD1 matches at 9 bases. Trimming at V came to 3 bases and at J to 2 bases, leaving 6 bases not matched to a gene. Per germline, CDR1 SGHRS and CDR2 YFSETQ. The CDR3 has 16 amino acids.

The CDR3 reads CASSTALAGGHEQFF. DNA of the CDR3: TGTGCCAGTAGTACCGCCCTAGCGGGAGGGCATGAGCAGTTCTTC. V gene TRBV19 combines with J gene TRBJ2-1; 12 nucleotides agree with TRBD2. Germline V gives CDR1 LNHDA, CDR2 SQIVND (reference sequence). This CDR3 region has 15 residues. Losses at the gene ends were 4 bases for V and 8 bases for J; bases not matched to a gene: 6.

V and J are TRBV5-4 and TRBJ2-2; TRBD1 matches 7 bases. After removal of 6 bases from V and 0 bases from J, the junction contained 8 bases not matched to a gene. There are 16 residues in the CDR3. The germline V gene encodes CDR1 SGHNT and CDR2 YYREEE (reference sequence). DNA for the CDR3: TGTGCCAGCACCGATAAAGGGGGCCCGAACACCGGGGAGCTGTTTTTT. As protein: CASTDKGGPNTGELFF.

The chain joins TRBV5-1 to TRBJ2-3; 9 bases fit TRBD2. The J segment lost 5 bases and the V segment lost 0 bases, leaving 7 bases of the junction unmatched. This CDR3 is built from 16 residues. Germline values: CDR1 SGHRS, CDR2 YFSETQ. This CDR3 reads CASSLVAGVSGDTQYF. The DNA of the CDR3 is TGCGCCAGCAGCTTGGTAGCGGGAGTGTCGGGAGATACGCAGTATTTT.

This clone turned up a few times. The rearrangement uses TRBV6-6 and TRBJ2-1; maybe TRBD1 (5 bases). CDR3 size: 13 residues. Germline CDR1 MNHNY, CDR2 SVGAGI (reference sequence). Trimming stripped 4 bases from V and 6 bases from J, with 10 bases between. The CDR3 reads CASSSQGLNEQFF. DNA for the CDR3: TGTGCCAGCAGTTCCCAGGGTCTCAATGAGCAGTTCTTC.

This chain links TRBV7-9 with TRBJ2-3; tentatively, D is TRBD2 (5 bases). The V and J ends lost 5 bases and 11 bases respectively, with 11 bases between them. The CDR3 extends over 11 amino acids. Per germline, CDR1 SEHNR and CDR2 FQNEAQ (reference sequence). CDR3 sequence reads: CASSGEREQYF. CDR3 nucleotide sequence: TGTGCCAGCAGCGGGGAGAGGGAGCAGTATTTT.

The genes are TRBV7-9 and TRBJ1-2; a weak D match, TRBD1 (5 bases). The V end lost 0 bases, the J end lost 4 bases, and 9 bases lay between the germline ends. Germline CDR1 reads SEHNR; CDR2 reads FQNEAQ (reference sequence). CDR3 length: 14 residues. The CDR3, as DNA: TGTGCCAGCAGCTTAGCGGAGACAGTCTATGGCTACACCTTC. Protein sequence: CASSLAETVYGYTF.

The genes are TRBV7-8 and TRBJ1-3; no reliable D call. Deletions cut 6 bases from V and 4 bases from J, with 4 bases between. The CDR3 sequence is 11 residues long. In germline, CDR1 is SGHVS, CDR2 FQNEAQ. CDR3 sequence reads: CASRTGNTIYF. CDR3 nucleotides: TGTGCCAGCAGGACAGGAAACACCATATATTTT.

The CDR3 sequence is CASRPGQLANYGYTF. CDR3 nucleotide sequence: TGTGCCAGCAGACCGGGACAGCTAGCTAACTATGGCTACACCTTC. This chain connects TRBV6-5 to TRBJ1-2, with 7 nucleotides matching TRBD1. Germline assignment: CDR1 MNHEY and CDR2 SVGAGI. CDR3 size: 15 residues. J was trimmed by 0 bases and V by 6 bases; bases with no gene match: 7.

This clone was counted once. This chain connects TRBV7-8 to TRBJ1-2; 9 positions match TRBD1. Germline lookup yields CDR1 SGHVS and CDR2 FQNEAQ. The length of the CDR3 is 18 residues. With 8 bases clipped from V and 2 bases from J, the junction kept 18 bases outside the gene matches. CDR3: CASDWASPGTGLNYGYTF. The DNA of the CDR3 is TGTGCCAGCGATTGGGCCTCACCCGGGACAGGGCTAAACTATGGCTACACCTTC. Full variable domain (missing parts from reference TRBV7-8 and TRBJ1-2): GAGVSQSPRYKVAKRGQDVALRCDPISGHVSLFWYQQALGQGPEFLTYFQNEAQLDKSGLPSDRFFAERPEGSVSTLKIQRTQQEDSAVYLCASDWASPGTGLNYGYTFGSGTRLTVV.

The V and J genes are TRBV7-9 and TRBJ1-1, with D possibly matching TRBD1 (5 bases). This CDR3 spans 13 amino acids. V was trimmed by 4 bases and J by 4 bases, leaving 10 bases between them. Per the germline V gene, CDR1 is SEHNR and CDR2 is FQNEAQ (reference sequence). The CDR3 DNA reads TGTGCCAGCAGCTCCGGGGGTATCACTGAAGCTTTCTTT. Protein product: CASSSGGITEAFF.

V usage is TRBV27 and J usage is TRBJ2-1; possible D gene TRBD2, 5 bases. Germline V lookup: CDR1 MNHEY, CDR2 SMNVEV (reference sequence). Trimming removed 6 bases from V and 7 bases from J, with 7 bases in between. The CDR3 is made up of 11 amino acids. CDR3 residues: CASSWRNEQFF. For the CDR3, the DNA is TGTGCCAGCAGCTGGAGGAATGAGCAGTTCTTC.

The rearrangement uses TRBV21-1 and TRBJ2-5; the D call TRBD1 from the table was never checked on the DNA. TRBV21-1 has pseudogene status. This CDR3 has 18 amino acids. CDR3 sequence reads: CASSKVDRGTRQQETQYF. The CDR3 DNA follows: TGTGCCAGCAGCAAGGTGGACAGGGGAACGCGTCAGCAAGAGACCCAGTACTTC.